Listed here are 7 T cell receptor beta chains from one sample, sequenced in a study of shared clonotypes between healthy human individuals. The assay was immunoSEQ multiplex PCR, and TCRdb's table has in-frame clones only and misses some. The table shows more than 550,000 clones, with around 70% occurring only once. Material for sequencing was memory CD4+ T cells sorted from blood. Specified subset: CD45RA-negative fraction. Receptor source: a woman aged 25 to 45 in good health.

V is TRBV28 and J is TRBJ2-4; 11 bases agree with TRBD2. CDR3 length: 15 amino acids. Germline CDR1 and CDR2: MDHEN and SYDVKM. V was clipped by 5 bases and J by 8 bases; unmatched bases: 8. CDR3 nucleotide sequence: TGTGCCAGCAGTCCAAGACTAGCGGGACCGGACATTCAGTACTTC. It specifies CASSPRLAGPDIQYF.

The rearrangement uses TRBV29-1 and TRBJ2-1; D gene ambiguous. CDR1 SQVTM and CDR2 ANQGSEA come from the germline V gene. Between the trimmed V and J ends, which lost 7 bases and 3 bases, there was a span of 13 bases. This CDR3 is 13 amino acids long. CDR3 region: CSGVRYVYNEQFF. CDR3 DNA: TGCAGCGGAGTGCGGTACGTCTACAATGAGCAGTTCTTC.

The chain is built from TRBV27 and TRBJ2-1; TRBD2 agrees at 13 bases. Germline CDR1 reads MNHEY; CDR2 reads SMNVEV (reference sequence). V lost 4 bases, J lost 8 bases, and 11 bases stayed unmatched. This CDR3 region has 17 residues. DNA of the CDR3: TGTGCCAGCAGTTCACACGGACTAGCGGGAGTGGTAGATGAGCAGTTCTTC. Translated: CASSSHGLAGVVDEQFF.

V usage is TRBV2 and J usage is TRBJ1-5, with a weak D call TRBD1 (5 bases). V was shortened by 3 bases and J by 9 bases, with 15 bases between the two germline ends. The CDR3 runs to 14 residues. In germline, CDR1 is SNHLY, CDR2 FYNNEI. The DNA of the CDR3 is TGTGCCAGCAGTGAGGGGCAGGTGCCTAGGCCCCAGCATTTT. Residues: CASSEGQVPRPQHF.

V usage is TRBV18 and J usage is TRBJ1-1; possible D gene TRBD1, 6 bases. The CDR3 totals 15 residues. The V and J ends lost 1 base and 3 bases respectively, with 12 bases between them. Germline V lookup: CDR1 KGHSH, CDR2 LQKENI. CDR3 region: CASSPHGGQDTEAFF. The CDR3 DNA is TGTGCCAGCTCACCACATGGGGGCCAGGACACTGAAGCTTTCTTT.

The V call is TRBV10-1, the J call TRBJ2-2; 9 bases are shared with TRBD1. The CDR3 consists of 16 residues. CDR1 and CDR2 from the germline V gene are WNHNN and SYGVQD (reference sequence). Trimming took 3 bases from V and 4 from J; bases not matched to a gene: 6. The CDR3 protein is CASSDSRTGATGELFF. The CDR3 DNA follows: TGCGCCAGCAGTGACTCCAGGACAGGGGCCACCGGGGAGCTGTTTTTT.

This clone was observed a few times. CDR3 amino acids: CASSVWESTEAFF. The CDR3 bases are TGTGCCAGCAGCGTTTGGGAGAGCACTGAAGCTTTCTTT. This chain joins TRBV9 and TRBJ1-1, with D unclear. Between the trimmed V and J ends, which lost 2 bases and 4 bases, there was a span of 9 bases. The germline gives CDR1 SGDLS, CDR2 YYNGEE. This CDR3 comprises 13 residues.